A selection of T cell receptor beta chains follows, all from one sample in a study of blood T cell repertoires in COVID-19. The assay was immunoSEQ multiplex PCR, and TCRdb's table has in-frame clones only and misses some. The table has tens of thousands of clones, around 80% seen once. The sample taken for sequencing was peripheral blood. Receptors were obtained from a woman older than 75 with acute or convalescent COVID-19. CDR3s include the opening cysteine and the closing phenylalanine or tryptophan. A D gene is named only where the DNA matches it firmly. Clone size is shown for a subset of rows, as once, few, many or a class of expanded clone.

>TRBJ1-5|TRBV6-1|NA|NA
TGTGCCAGCAGTGAGCCGGCGGGAGGGAATCAGCCCCAGCATTTT
CASSEPAGGNQPQHF
>TRBJ1-1|TRBV10-1|NA|NA
TGCGCCAGCAGCGGCGGGCAGGCGAGGACTGAAGCTTTCTTT
CASSGGQARTEAFF
>TRBJ2-7|TRBV7-9|NA|TRBD1
TGTGCCAGCAGCCGGACAGGAGACTACGAGCAGTACTTC
CASSRTGDYEQYF
>TRBJ1-2|TRBV27|NA|NA
TGTGCCAGCAGTCCGGCGCGGGGGGGCGCGGGCTACACCTTC
CASSPARGGAGYTF
>TRBJ2-3|TRBV3-1/TRBV3-2|few|TRBD2
TGTGCCAGCAAAGTCGCGGGGGACACAGATACGCAGTATTTT
CASKVAGDTDTQYF
>TRBJ1-6|TRBV5-1|few|TRBD1
TGCGCCAGCACAGTTTCCGGGACAGGGACTTCACCCCTCCACTTT
CASTVSGTGTSPLHF
>TRBJ1-2|TRBV5-4|NA|NA
TGTGCCAGCAGCCTGGACAGAAACTATGGCTACACCTTC
CASSLDRNYGYTF
>TRBJ2-1|TRBV7-9|NA|TRBD2
TGTGCCAGCAGCGGACTAGCAAATGAGCAGTTCTTC
CASSGLANEQFF
>TRBJ2-1|TRBV2|NA|NA
TGTGCCAGCATCGCAGGGAGGTTTGGGAATGAGCAGTTCTTC
CASIAGRFGNEQFF
>TRBJ2-7|TRBV7-8|NA|TRBD2
TGTGCCAGCAGCAAAGAACTAGCGGGGACCTACGAGCAGTACTTC
CASSKELAGTYEQYF
>TRBJ2-5|TRBV5-5|NA|TRBD1
TGTGCCAGCAGCTCGGGACAGAAGTACCAAGAGACCCAGTACTTC
CASSSGQKYQETQYF
>TRBJ1-2|TRBV12-5|few|TRBD1
TGTGCTAGTGGTTTGGTAGAGACAGGGAGCTATGGCTACACCTTC
CASGLVETGSYGYTF
>TRBJ2-7|TRBV13|NA|NA
TGTGCCAGCAGCCACTTCCAGGGAAAAACCTACGAGCAGTACTTC
CASSHFQGKTYEQYF